Below, 7 T cell receptor beta chains from the same sample are listed, as sequenced in a study of neurological immune-mediated disorders. Each CDR3 protein gets one entry after TCRdb re-called the 5' RACE reads with MiXCR. The data contain under 35,000 distinct CDR3 sequences, roughly a quarter of them seen just once; the ten biggest clones take up approximately 30%. The specimen was CD4+ T cells from blood. These receptors came from a man aged 50 to 60 with HTLV-1-associated myelopathy (HAM/TSP).

This clonotype has a count of ten or more. V usage is TRBV5-1 and J usage is TRBJ2-7; no clear D. V was trimmed by 4 bases and J by 4 bases, leaving 21 bases between them. This CDR3 has 16 residues. Germline lookup yields CDR1 SGHRS and CDR2 YFSETQ. The CDR3 region is CASSTNPQTSPYEQYF. For the CDR3, the DNA is TGCGCCAGCAGCACCAACCCGCAGACAAGTCCGTACGAGCAGTACTTC.

Many counts were recorded for this clonotype. This chain links TRBV10-2 with TRBJ2-7; 7 bases match TRBD1. There are 12 residues in the CDR3. Looked up from germline, CDR1 is WSHSY and CDR2 is SAAADI. With V trimmed by 10 bases and J by 3 bases, 6 bases remained unmatched. The DNA of the CDR3 is TGCGCCACAATTGGACAGGACTACGAGCAGTACTTC. It translates to CATIGQDYEQYF.

The gene calls are TRBV7-9 and TRBJ1-2, with D tentatively TRBD1 (5 bases). V shed 5 bases and J shed 1 base, with 20 bases lying between them. The length of the CDR3 is 17 residues. Germline lookup yields CDR1 SEHNR and CDR2 FQNEAQ (reference sequence). CDR3 nucleotide sequence: TGTGCCAGCAGCCGTCTACTGCGACAGAGGCTTAACTATGGCTACACCTTC. Amino acid sequence: CASSRLLRQRLNYGYTF.

About this clonotype: A read error is possible here, since a much larger clone lies one base away. The chain carries TRBV5-1 and TRBJ2-1; D gene uncertain. Germline CDR1 and CDR2: SGHRS and YFSETQ. The CDR3 sequence is 16 residues long. CDR3 residues: CASSFRNTVPYNEQLF. The CDR3 region has the DNA TGCGCCAGCAGCTTTCGAAATACAGTCCCTTACAATGAGCAGCTCTTC.

The V gene is TRBV12-3 or TRBV12-4, the J gene TRBJ2-7; 8 nucleotides line up with TRBD1. J was trimmed by 2 bases and V by 5 bases; bases with no gene match: 5. The CDR3 is 14 residues long. CDR3 loop: CASSRQGPTYEQYF. In DNA, the CDR3 is TGTGCCAGCAGTAGACAGGGGCCCACCTACGAGCAGTACTTC.

This clonotype showed up many times. The V call is TRBV5-6, the J call TRBJ1-3, with 8 bases lining up with TRBD1. Trimming took 4 bases from V and 6 from J; bases not matched to a gene: 9. There are 15 residues in the CDR3. Germline CDR1 and CDR2: SGHDT and YYEEEE. DNA of the CDR3: TGTGCCAGCAGCCCCAACCGGGACAGGCTAAACACCATATATTTT. This gives the protein CASSPNRDRLNTIYF.

The V gene is TRBV20-1, the J gene TRBJ1-2; unclear D gene. There are 11 residues in the CDR3. Germline lookup yields CDR1 DFQATT and CDR2 SNEGSKA (reference sequence). V gave up 0 bases and J gave up 7 bases, with 6 bases separating them. CDR3 protein: CSARDNSGYTF. In DNA, the CDR3 is TGCAGTGCTAGAGATAACAGTGGCTACACCTTC.